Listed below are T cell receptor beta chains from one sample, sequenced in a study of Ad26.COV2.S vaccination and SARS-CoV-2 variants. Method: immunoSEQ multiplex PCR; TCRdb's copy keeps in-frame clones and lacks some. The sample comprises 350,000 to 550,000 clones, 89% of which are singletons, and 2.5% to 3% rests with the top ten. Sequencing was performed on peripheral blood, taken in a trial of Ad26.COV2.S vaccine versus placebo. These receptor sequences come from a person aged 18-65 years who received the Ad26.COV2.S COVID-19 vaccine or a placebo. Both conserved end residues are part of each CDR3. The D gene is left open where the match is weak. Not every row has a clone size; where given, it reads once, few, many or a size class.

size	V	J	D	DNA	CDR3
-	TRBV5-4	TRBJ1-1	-	TGTGCCAGCAGCTTGGGGGGAATGAACACTGAAGCTTTCTTT	CASSLGGMNTEAFF
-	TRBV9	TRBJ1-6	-	TGTGCCAGCAGGGATGGGACGGCGGCGAGCGCTTCACCCCTTCACTTT	CASRDGTAASASPLHF
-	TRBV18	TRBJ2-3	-	TGTGCCAGCTCACTACTGGAGGATACGCAGTATTTT	CASSLLEDTQYF
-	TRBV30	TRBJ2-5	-	TGTGCCTGGAGTGGGGGACCAACCGCGACAGAGACCCAGTACTTC	CAWSGGPTATETQYF
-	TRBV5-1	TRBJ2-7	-	TGCGCCAGCAGCAACCGGGGACACTCCTACGAGCAGTACTTC	CASSNRGHSYEQYF
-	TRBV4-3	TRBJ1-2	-	TGCGCCAGCAGCCAAGGGTGGTGGAGGGGCTCGTCTGGCTACACCTTC	CASSQGWWRGSSGYTF
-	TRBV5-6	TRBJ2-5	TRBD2	TGTGCCAGCAGCCAGCGGGGGGAGGAGACCCAGTACTTC	CASSQRGEETQYF
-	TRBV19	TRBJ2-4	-	TGTGCCAGTTCGATGAGCGGCGGGAAAAACATTCAGTACTTC	CASSMSGGKNIQYF
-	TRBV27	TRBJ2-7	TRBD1	TGTGCCAGCAGCACCCCCACGGACAGGAACGAGCAGTACTTC	CASSTPTDRNEQYF
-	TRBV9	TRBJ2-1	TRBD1	TGTGCCAGCAGCGCCGGGACAGCGACCTACAATGAGCAGTTCTTC	CASSAGTATYNEQFF
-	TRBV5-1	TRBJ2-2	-	TGCGCCAGCAGCCGAGGCCGACAGGCCGGGGACACCGGGGAGCTGTTTTTT	CASSRGRQAGDTGELFF
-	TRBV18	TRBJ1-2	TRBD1	TGTGCCAGCTCACCAGGGACAGGGTATCTCGGCTACACCTTC	CASSPGTGYLGYTF
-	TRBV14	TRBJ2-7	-	TGTGCCAGCAGCCAGCTGGACGGCGACTACGAGCAGTACTTC	CASSQLDGDYEQYF
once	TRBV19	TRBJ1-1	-	TGTGCCAGTAGCCCCAGGAGTGTCCGGAACACTGAAGCTTTCTTT	CASSPRSVRNTEAFF
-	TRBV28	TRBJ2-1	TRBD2	TGTGCCGGAAGAGCGGGGGGGTACAATGAGCAGTTCTTC	CAGRAGGYNEQFF
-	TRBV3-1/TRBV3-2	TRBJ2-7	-	TGTGCCAGCAGCCAAGGAGGGTACGAGCAGTACTTC	CASSQGGYEQYF
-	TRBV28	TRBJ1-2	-	TGTGCCAGCTACGGGACACACTATGGCTACACCTTC	CASYGTHYGYTF
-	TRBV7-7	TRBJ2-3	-	TGTGCTAGCAGCTTAGGCCCAATCGGGACAGATACGCAGTATTTT	CASSLGPIGTDTQYF
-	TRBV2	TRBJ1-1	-	TGTGCCAGCAGTGATATATGGTGGGACACTGAAGCTTTCTTT	CASSDIWWDTEAFF
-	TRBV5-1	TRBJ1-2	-	TGCGCCAGCAGCCTGGGACATTACTCTAACTATGGCTACACCTTC	CASSLGHYSNYGYTF
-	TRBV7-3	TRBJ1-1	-	TGTGCCAGCAGCTTAAACGGTGGCAGCCGCGGTGAAGCTTTCTTT	CASSLNGGSRGEAFF
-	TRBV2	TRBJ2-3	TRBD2	TGTGCCAGCAGGAGGCTAGCGGGCACAGATACGCAGTATTTT	CASRRLAGTDTQYF
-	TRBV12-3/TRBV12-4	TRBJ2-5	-	TGTGCCAGCAGTTTTCGGGGCGGGGAGACCCAGTACTTC	CASSFRGGETQYF
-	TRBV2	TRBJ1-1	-	TGTGCCAGCAGGATGGACATCGCCGCTGAAGCTTTCTTT	CASRMDIAAEAFF
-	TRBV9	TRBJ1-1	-	TGTGCCAGCAGCTCGACAGAGGGGGTGTGGGGGATGAACACTGAAGCTTTCTTT	CASSSTEGVWGMNTEAFF
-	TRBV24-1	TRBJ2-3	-	TGTGCCACCAGTGATCCCTCGGGGGCCGGCACAGATACGCAGTATTTT	CATSDPSGAGTDTQYF
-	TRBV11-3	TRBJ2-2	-	TGTGCCAGCAGTTATCTAGCGAACACCGGGGAGCTGTTTTTT	CASSYLANTGELFF